One sample yielded the 18 T cell receptor beta chains listed below, sequenced in a study of blood T cell repertoires in COVID-19 (dated by TCRdb to about 2020). The protocol used for the library was the immunoSEQ multiplex PCR assay. Not all clones reach the TCRdb copy of this immuneACCESS table, which keeps in-frame sequences only. Checked studies attribute under half of the gap to unresolved V genes and leave the rest unexplained. Across this sample there are about 150,000 clones, with around 88% seen only once. The ten biggest clones cover 5% of the sample. The source material was peripheral blood. The origin of the receptors is a human donor in a cohort sampled during active COVID-19.

In this sample, this clone turned up once. V usage is TRBV25-1 and J usage is TRBJ2-7, with unresolved D. The CDR3 has 15 amino acids. Trimming cost V 5 bases and J 0 bases, with 14 bases left between them. Germline assignment: CDR1 MGHDK and CDR2 SYGVNS. The CDR3, as DNA: TGTGCCAGCAGTACCGCTCGACTGAGCTCCTACGAGCAGTACTTC. Translation gives CASSTARLSSYEQYF.

This clone came up a few times. This chain connects TRBV3-1 (or the pseudogene TRBV3-2) to TRBJ2-5; D is unresolved. Germline V gene sequence: CDR1 LGHDT, CDR2 YNNKEL (reference sequence). The germline V and J ends were trimmed by 3 bases and 2 bases, with 4 bases remaining between them. This CDR3 has 12 residues. The CDR3 protein is CASSHLQETQYF. The CDR3 nucleotides read TGTGCCAGCAGCCATCTACAAGAGACCCAGTACTTC.

This clone was seen a single time. V usage is TRBV11-2 and J usage is TRBJ2-5; unclear D gene. Germline V CDR1 and CDR2: SGHAT, FQNNGV. Trimming left V 3 bases short and J 4 bases short, with 3 bases between. The CDR3 covers 11 residues. The CDR3 region has the DNA TGTGCCAGCAGCTTTAGAGAGACCCAGTACTTC. Amino acids: CASSFRETQYF.

This chain uses TRBV5-6 with TRBJ2-1; 9 bases align to TRBD1. V was pared by 3 bases and J by 10 bases, with 5 bases of the junction left unmatched. This CDR3 region has 13 residues. Germline CDR1 SGHDT, CDR2 YYEEEE. DNA of the CDR3: TGTGCCAGCAGCTCGGGACAGGGCTTAGAGCAGTTCTTC. Its protein is CASSSGQGLEQFF.

The rearrangement uses TRBV5-6 and TRBJ1-2; 7 bases fit TRBD1. The CDR3 covers 13 residues. J gave up 2 bases and V 4 bases, and 2 bases lay outside the gene matches. In germline, CDR1 is SGHDT, CDR2 YYEEEE. The CDR3 region has the DNA TGTGCCAGCAGCGAGACAGGGAACTATGGCTACACCTTC. Protein: CASSETGNYGYTF.

This chain connects TRBV2 to TRBJ1-6, with D tentatively TRBD1 (6 bases). The V gene lost 6 bases and the J gene lost 15 bases, with 21 bases spanning the gap. Germline V gives CDR1 SNHLY, CDR2 FYNNEI. This CDR3 region has 14 residues. The CDR3 bases are TGTGCCAGCAGGAACCGGGACACCACCCCACTCCTCCACTTT. Its protein product is CASRNRDTTPLLHF.

The rearrangement joins TRBV19 to TRBJ1-1; 8 bases are a match to TRBD1. V lost 5 bases and J lost 5; bases outside the gene matches: 7. The CDR3 runs 14 residues. The germline CDR1 and CDR2 sequences are LNHDA and SQIVND (reference sequence). CDR3 loop: CASSVGQGRTEAFF. CDR3 bases: TGTGCCAGTAGTGTCGGACAGGGTCGTACTGAAGCTTTCTTT.

The rearrangement joins TRBV5-1 to TRBJ2-3; 8 bases line up with TRBD1. Germline values: CDR1 SGHRS, CDR2 YFSETQ. The V and J ends lost 4 bases and 9 bases, in that order; junction bases with no gene match: 4. This CDR3 comprises 12 residues. The DNA of the CDR3 is TGCGCCAGCAGCCCGACAGGGGACACGCAGTATTTT. This codes for CASSPTGDTQYF.

The chain combines TRBV28 with TRBJ2-7, with D perhaps TRBD2 (6 bases). CDR3 length: 12 amino acids. Trimming pared 6 bases from V and 4 bases from J, leaving 10 bases between. Germline loops: CDR1 MDHEN, CDR2 SYDVKM. As DNA, the CDR3 is TGTGCCAGCAGCCGGGGGTCTTACGAGCAGTACTTC. It is translated as CASSRGSYEQYF.

This clone was counted between two and nine times. The V gene is TRBV19, the J gene TRBJ2-1; weak D call: TRBD1 (5 bases). The CDR3 has 15 residues. The germline V and J ends were trimmed by 6 bases and 3 bases, with 15 bases remaining between them. Germline CDR1 reads LNHDA; CDR2 reads SQIVND (reference sequence). CDR3 bases: TGTGCCAGTAGAATACGCGACAGTGACTACAATGAGCAGTTCTTC. Translating gives CASRIRDSDYNEQFF.

The chain is built from TRBV3-1 (or the pseudogene TRBV3-2) and TRBJ2-2, with no clear D. V shed 0 bases and J shed 1 base, with 12 bases lying between them. The CDR3 totals 17 residues. The V gene's germline CDR1 is LGHDT and CDR2 YNNKEL (reference sequence). The CDR3 sequence is CASSQDPLSENTGELFF. The CDR3 region has the DNA TGTGCCAGCAGCCAAGATCCGTTGAGCGAGAACACCGGGGAGCTGTTTTTT.

The V call is TRBV6-5, the J call TRBJ2-2, with D perhaps TRBD2 (5 bases). V was trimmed by 6 bases and J by 6 bases, leaving 14 bases between them. This CDR3 is 14 amino acids long. The germline gives CDR1 MNHEY, CDR2 SVGAGI. The CDR3 here is CASRTNGGPGELFF. DNA of the CDR3: TGTGCCAGCAGGACAAACGGCGGGCCCGGGGAGCTGTTTTTT.

This clone was observed once. This chain joins TRBV5-1 and TRBJ2-3; 9 bases match TRBD2. V lost 0 bases to trimming and J lost 3 bases; unmatched junction nucleotides: 11. The CDR3 loop spans 18 amino acids. Per the germline V gene, CDR1 is SGHRS and CDR2 is YFSETQ. The CDR3 region is CASSLDPPSGIRTDTQYF. CDR3 DNA sequence: TGCGCCAGCAGCTTGGATCCCCCTAGCGGGATCAGAACAGATACGCAGTATTTT.

The V and J genes are TRBV25-1 and TRBJ2-7, with D possibly matching TRBD2 (5 bases). Germline CDR1 reads MGHDK; CDR2 reads SYGVNS. Trimming took 4 bases from V and 2 from J, leaving 6 bases between them. The CDR3 loop spans 12 amino acids. CDR3 nucleotides: TGTGCCAGCAGTGCGGGGACCTACGAGCAGTACTTC. Translated, it gives CASSAGTYEQYF.

This rearrangement joins TRBV5-1 to TRBJ2-3; D is perhaps TRBD2 (6 bases). CDR1 and CDR2 (germline): SGHRS, YFSETQ. V was cut by 1 base and J by 3 bases, with 18 bases left in between. CDR3 length: 17 residues. The CDR3 here is CASSLIRGLAHTDTQYF. The CDR3 DNA reads as TGCGCCAGCAGCTTGATAAGAGGGCTAGCGCATACAGATACGCAGTATTTT.

The V gene is TRBV6-1, the J gene TRBJ1-2; D not resolved. V lost 2 bases and J lost 7, with 11 bases in between. This CDR3 is 13 amino acids long. Looked up from germline, CDR1 is MNHNS and CDR2 is SASEGT. The DNA of the CDR3 is TGTGCCAGCAGTGAAATTAGCCGGCGTGGCTACACCTTC. This codes for CASSEISRRGYTF.

V is TRBV7-9 and J is TRBJ1-2; 7 bases are a match to TRBD1. V trimming: 4 bases; J trimming: 4 bases; junction bases outside the gene matches: 6. CDR3 length equals 14 residues. Germline V CDR1 and CDR2: SEHNR, FQNEAQ (reference sequence). This CDR3 reads CASSSRDSFYGYTF. Here the CDR3 DNA reads TGTGCCAGCAGCTCAAGGGACAGTTTCTATGGCTACACCTTC.

The chain uses TRBV3-1 (or the pseudogene TRBV3-2) and TRBJ1-4; the match to TRBD1 covers 8 bases. Trimming cost V 1 base and J 0 bases; bases outside gene matches: 7. Germline-derived CDR1 and CDR2 are LGHDT and YNNKEL (reference sequence). The CDR3 runs to 18 residues. The CDR3 nucleotides are TGTGCCAGCAGCCAAGGACAGGGGCGAGTAGCAACTAATGAAAAACTGTTTTTT. Translation gives CASSQGQGRVATNEKLFF.